The present TCR beta chain was sequenced within a study of T-cell reconstitution after alpha-beta-depleted transplantation in children. Preparing the TCRbeta library involved the use of unique molecular identifiers. TCRdb reanalysed the PCR reads using MiXCR and keeps one entry per CDR3 protein. The data contain around 360,000 distinct CDR3 sequences, about a tenth of them singletons. This clonotype was seen ten or more times. The CDR3 length is 14 residues. J gave up 3 bases and V 0 bases, and 2 bases lay outside the gene matches. Per germline, CDR1 SGHDT and CDR2 YYEEEE. The sequenced sample was PBMCs from the stem cell graft donor, obtained from the stem cell graft. The source is a human donor who donated a stem cell graft to a child with acute lymphoblastic leukemia. The chain joins TRBV5-6 to TRBJ2-7; 8 nucleotides agree with TRBD1. CDR3 in amino acids: CASSLGTGIYEQYF. The CDR3 nucleotides are TGTGCCAGCAGCTTGGGGACAGGGATCTACGAGCAGTACTTC.